The present TCR beta chain was sequenced within a study of T-cell memory formation after mild COVID-19. The CDR3 consists of 17 residues. With 7 bases clipped from V and 4 bases from J, the junction kept 14 bases outside the gene matches. TCRdb re-analysed the 5' RACE reads in MiXCR, keeping a single row per CDR3 protein. The profile shows approximately 350,000 distinct CDR3 sequences, 14% of them singletons. The sequencing sample was made of PBMCs or a T cell subset sorted from them (not recorded which). This sequence was found in a man between 18 and 35 years old who had mild COVID-19 (a few samples of this study predate the infection). Cell type and time point are not known. This sequence joins TRBV12-3 or TRBV12-4 and TRBJ2-3, with TRBD2 identical over 10 bases. CDR3 residues: CASTRSGGAVEADTQYF. The CDR3 DNA sequence: TGTGCCAGCACCCGGAGCGGGGGGGCAGTTGAAGCAGATACGCAGTATTTT.